This TCR beta chain was recovered during a study of blood T cell repertoires in COVID-19. Study background: The United States, Italy and Spain supplied acute and convalescent COVID-19 samples.

Trimming cost V 4 bases and J 5 bases; bases outside gene matches: 12. Germline values: CDR1 SGHDT, CDR2 YYEEEE. The CDR3 is 16 residues long. Enrolled through a virtual design, the participants were between 18 and 89 years of age and came from under 25 US areas. Recovered status applied to Cohort 3 donors who had two consecutive negative PCRs. It also applied to those with clearance or with symptom resolution. In the original workflow: Cell counts per sample came from amplifying reference gene primers. Some clones are missing from TCRdb's copy, which holds only in-frame ones; the method was immunoSEQ multiplex PCR. V and J calls and clone size come straight from that table; D and trimming were deduced from the DNA. Among 250,000 to 300,000 clones, around 90% were seen once, and the ten largest hold approximately 1.5%.

This clonotype was sampled from a woman in her thirties or forties who had recovered from COVID-19. The source material was PBMCs or T cells enriched from blood (not recorded which). The gene calls are TRBV5-6 and TRBJ1-2; 9 bases are shared with TRBD1. CDR3 DNA: TGTGCCAGCAGCCGGGCAGGGGACAGGGAAGTTTATGGCTACACCTTC. Protein sequence: CASSRAGDREVYGYTF.